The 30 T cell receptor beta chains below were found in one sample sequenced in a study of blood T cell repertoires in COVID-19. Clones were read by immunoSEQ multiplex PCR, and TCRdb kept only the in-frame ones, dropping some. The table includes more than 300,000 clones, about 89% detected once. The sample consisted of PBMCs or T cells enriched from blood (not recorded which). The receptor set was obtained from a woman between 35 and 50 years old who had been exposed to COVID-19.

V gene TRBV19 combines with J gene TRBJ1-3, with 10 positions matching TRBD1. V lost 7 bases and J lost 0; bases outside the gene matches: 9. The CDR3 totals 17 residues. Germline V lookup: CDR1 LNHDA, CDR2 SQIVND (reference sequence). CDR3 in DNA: TGTGCCAGTAAAAGGACAGGGGGTTTCTCCTCTGGAAACACCATATATTTT. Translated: CASKRTGGFSSGNTIYF.

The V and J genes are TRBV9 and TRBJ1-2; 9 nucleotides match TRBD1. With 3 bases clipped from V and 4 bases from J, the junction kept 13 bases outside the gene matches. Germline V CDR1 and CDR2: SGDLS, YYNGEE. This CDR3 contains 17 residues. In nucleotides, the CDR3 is TGTGCCAGCAGCGCCCGGACAGGGGCCCACCTGGGCTATGGCTACACCTTC. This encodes CASSARTGAHLGYGYTF. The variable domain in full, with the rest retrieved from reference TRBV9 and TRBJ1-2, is DSGVTQTPKHLITATGQRVTLRCSPRSGDLSVYWYQQSLDQGLQFLIQYYNGEERAKGNILERFSAQQFPDLHSELNLSSLELGDSALYFCASSARTGAHLGYGYTFGSGTRLTVV.

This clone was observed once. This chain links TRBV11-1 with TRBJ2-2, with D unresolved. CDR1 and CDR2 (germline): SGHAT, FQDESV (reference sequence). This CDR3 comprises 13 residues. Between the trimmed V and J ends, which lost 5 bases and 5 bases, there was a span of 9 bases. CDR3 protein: CASSPPRTGELFF. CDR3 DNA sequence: TGTGCCAGCAGCCCACCTAGAACCGGGGAGCTGTTTTTT.

CDR3 in DNA: TGTGCCAGCAGTGATGCCTCTATCGCGCTGTTTTTT. Translating gives CASSDASIALFF. This rearrangement joins TRBV2 to TRBJ1-4; D is uncertain. Trimming left V 3 bases short and J 14 bases short, with 13 bases between. Germline V gene data show CDR1 as SNHLY and CDR2 as FYNNEI. CDR3 length equals 12 residues.

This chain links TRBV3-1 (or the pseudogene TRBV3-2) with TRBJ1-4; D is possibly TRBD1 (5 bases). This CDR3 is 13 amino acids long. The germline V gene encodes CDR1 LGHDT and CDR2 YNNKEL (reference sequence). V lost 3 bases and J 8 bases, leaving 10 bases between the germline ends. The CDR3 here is CASSHGRGEKLFF. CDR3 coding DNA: TGTGCCAGCAGCCATGGAAGGGGAGAAAAACTGTTTTTT.

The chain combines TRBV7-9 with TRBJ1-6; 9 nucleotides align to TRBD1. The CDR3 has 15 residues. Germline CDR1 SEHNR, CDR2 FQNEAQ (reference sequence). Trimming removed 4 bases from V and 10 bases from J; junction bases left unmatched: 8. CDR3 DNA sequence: TGTGCCAGCAGCTGGGGACAGGGATTGGGCTCACCCCTCCACTTT. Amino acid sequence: CASSWGQGLGSPLHF.

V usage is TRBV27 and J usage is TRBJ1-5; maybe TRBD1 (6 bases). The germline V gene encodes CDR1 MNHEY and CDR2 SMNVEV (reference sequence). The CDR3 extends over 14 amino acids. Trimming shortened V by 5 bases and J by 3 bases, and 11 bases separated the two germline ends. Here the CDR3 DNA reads TGTGCCAGCAGTCCCGGGGACACCAATCAGCCCCAGCATTTT. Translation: CASSPGDTNQPQHF.

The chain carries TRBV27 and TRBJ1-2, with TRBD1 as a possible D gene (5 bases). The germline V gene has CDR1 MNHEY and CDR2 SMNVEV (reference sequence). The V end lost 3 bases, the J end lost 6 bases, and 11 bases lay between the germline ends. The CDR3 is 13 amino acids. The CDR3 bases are TGTGCCAGCAGTTTGGTAGGGGTCGATGGCTACACCTTC. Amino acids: CASSLVGVDGYTF.

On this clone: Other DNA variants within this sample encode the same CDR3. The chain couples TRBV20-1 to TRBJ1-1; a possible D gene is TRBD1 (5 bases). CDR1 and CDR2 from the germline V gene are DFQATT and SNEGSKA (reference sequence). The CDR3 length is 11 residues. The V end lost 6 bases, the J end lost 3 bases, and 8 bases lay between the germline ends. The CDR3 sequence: CSAGGDTEAFF. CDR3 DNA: TGCAGTGCGGGGGGGGACACTGAAGCTTTCTTT.

Written as DNA, the CDR3 is TGCGCCAGCAGCCTTATTCTTGGGACAGTCGGTGGCATTAAGCAGTATTTT. Amino acid sequence: CASSLILGTVGGIKQYF. The chain combines TRBV10-2 with TRBJ2-3; the match to TRBD1 covers 7 bases. Trimming removed 6 bases from V and 11 bases from J; junction bases left unmatched: 23. Germline V gives CDR1 WSHSY, CDR2 SAAADI. The CDR3 loop spans 17 amino acids.

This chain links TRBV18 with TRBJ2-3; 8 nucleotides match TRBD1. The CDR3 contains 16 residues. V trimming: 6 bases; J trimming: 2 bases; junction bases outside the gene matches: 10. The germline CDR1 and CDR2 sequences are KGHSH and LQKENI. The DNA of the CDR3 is TGTGCCAGCTCCCGGTACAGGGGGACGCTCACAGATACGCAGTATTTT. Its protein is CASSRYRGTLTDTQYF.

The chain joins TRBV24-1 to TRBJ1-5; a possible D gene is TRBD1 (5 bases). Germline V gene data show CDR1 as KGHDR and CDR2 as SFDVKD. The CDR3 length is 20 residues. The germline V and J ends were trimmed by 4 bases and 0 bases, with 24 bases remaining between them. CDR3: CATSDSTRAGSGTSNQPQHF. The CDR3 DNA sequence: TGTGCCACCAGTGACTCGACAAGGGCGGGATCGGGGACTAGCAATCAGCCCCAGCATTTT.

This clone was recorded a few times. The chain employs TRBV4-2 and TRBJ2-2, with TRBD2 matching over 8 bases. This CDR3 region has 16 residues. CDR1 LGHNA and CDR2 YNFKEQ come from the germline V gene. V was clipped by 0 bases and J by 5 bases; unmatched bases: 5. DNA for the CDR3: TGTGCCAGCAGCCAAGATCCGGCGGGGGGAACCGGGGAGCTGTTTTTT. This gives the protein CASSQDPAGGTGELFF.

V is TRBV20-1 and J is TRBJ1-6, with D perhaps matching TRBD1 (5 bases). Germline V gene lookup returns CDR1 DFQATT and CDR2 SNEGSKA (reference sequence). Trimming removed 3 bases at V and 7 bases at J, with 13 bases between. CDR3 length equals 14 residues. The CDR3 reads CSASVGDGNSPLHF. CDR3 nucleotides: TGCAGTGCTAGTGTAGGGGATGGGAATTCACCCCTCCACTTT.

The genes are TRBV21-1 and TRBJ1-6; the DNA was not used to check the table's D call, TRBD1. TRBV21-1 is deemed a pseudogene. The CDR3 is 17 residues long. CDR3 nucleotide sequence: TGTGCCAGCAGCGCACAAGGGGGGACAGGGTGCGATTCACCCCTCCACTTT. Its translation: CASSAQGGTGCDSPLHF.

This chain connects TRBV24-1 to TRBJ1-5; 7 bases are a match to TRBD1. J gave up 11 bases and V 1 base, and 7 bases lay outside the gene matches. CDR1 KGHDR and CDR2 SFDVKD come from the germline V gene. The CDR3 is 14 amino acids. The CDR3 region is CATSDFDREVAQHF. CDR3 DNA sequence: TGTGCCACCAGTGATTTTGACAGGGAGGTTGCCCAGCATTTT.

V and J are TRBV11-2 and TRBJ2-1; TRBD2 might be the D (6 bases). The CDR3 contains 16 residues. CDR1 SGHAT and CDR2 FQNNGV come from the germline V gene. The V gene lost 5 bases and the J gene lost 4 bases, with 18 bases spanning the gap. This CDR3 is CASSLGRGTPYNEQFF. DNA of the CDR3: TGTGCCAGCAGCCTGGGGCGCGGGACTCCATACAATGAGCAGTTCTTC.

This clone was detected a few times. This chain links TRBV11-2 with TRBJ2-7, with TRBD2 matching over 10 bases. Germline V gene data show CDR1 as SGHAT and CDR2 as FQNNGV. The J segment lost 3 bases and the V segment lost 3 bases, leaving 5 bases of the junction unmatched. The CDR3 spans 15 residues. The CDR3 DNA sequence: TGTGCCAGCAGCTTGGGAGCGGGGGGGATCTACGAGCAGTACTTC. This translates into CASSLGAGGIYEQYF. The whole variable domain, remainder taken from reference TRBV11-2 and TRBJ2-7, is EAGVAQSPRYKIIEKRQSVAFWCNPISGHATLYWYQQILGQGPKLLIQFQNNGVVDDSQLPKDRFSAERLKGVDSTLKIQPAKLEDSAVYLCASSLGAGGIYEQYFGPGTRLTVT.

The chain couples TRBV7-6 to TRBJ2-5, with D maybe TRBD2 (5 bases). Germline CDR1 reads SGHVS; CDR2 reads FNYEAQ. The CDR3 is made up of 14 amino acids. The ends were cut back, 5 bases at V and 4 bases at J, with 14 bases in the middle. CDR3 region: CASSARNRGETQYF. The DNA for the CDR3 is TGTGCCAGCAGCGCTCGAAACCGGGGAGAGACCCAGTACTTC.

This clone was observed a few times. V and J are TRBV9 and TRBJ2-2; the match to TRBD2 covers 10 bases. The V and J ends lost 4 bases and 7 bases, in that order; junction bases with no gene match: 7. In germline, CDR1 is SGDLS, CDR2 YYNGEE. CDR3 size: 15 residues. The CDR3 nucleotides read TGTGCCAGCAGCCTCCAGCGGGAGGGCCTCGGGGAGCTGTTTTTT. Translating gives CASSLQREGLGELFF.

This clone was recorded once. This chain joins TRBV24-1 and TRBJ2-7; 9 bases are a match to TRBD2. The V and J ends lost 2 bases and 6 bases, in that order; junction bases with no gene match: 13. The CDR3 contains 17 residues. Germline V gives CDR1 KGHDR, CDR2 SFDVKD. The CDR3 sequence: CATSDSGLSGGPSEQYF. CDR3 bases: TGTGCCACCAGTGATTCTGGTCTAAGCGGGGGGCCCTCCGAGCAGTACTTC.

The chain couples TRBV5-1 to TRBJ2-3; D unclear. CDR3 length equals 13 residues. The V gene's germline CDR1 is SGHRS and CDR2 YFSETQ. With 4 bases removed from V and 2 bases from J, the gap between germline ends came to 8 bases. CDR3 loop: CASSQTVTDTQYF. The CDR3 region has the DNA TGCGCCAGCAGCCAAACGGTCACAGATACGCAGTATTTT.

The CDR3 here is CATRQGGGELFF. The DNA for the CDR3 is TGTGCCACCCGACAGGGAGGCGGGGAGCTGTTTTTT. The gene calls are TRBV19 and TRBJ2-2; D might be TRBD1 (7 bases). Per the germline V gene, CDR1 is LNHDA and CDR2 is SQIVND (reference sequence). The CDR3 covers 12 residues. The germline V and J ends were trimmed by 10 bases and 7 bases, with 13 bases remaining between them.

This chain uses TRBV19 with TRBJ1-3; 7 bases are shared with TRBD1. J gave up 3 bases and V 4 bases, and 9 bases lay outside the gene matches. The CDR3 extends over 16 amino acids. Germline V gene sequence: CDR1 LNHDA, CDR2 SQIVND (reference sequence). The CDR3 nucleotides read TGTGCCAGTAGTAAACCGGACAGGTTAAGTGGAAACACCATATATTTT. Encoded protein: CASSKPDRLSGNTIYF.

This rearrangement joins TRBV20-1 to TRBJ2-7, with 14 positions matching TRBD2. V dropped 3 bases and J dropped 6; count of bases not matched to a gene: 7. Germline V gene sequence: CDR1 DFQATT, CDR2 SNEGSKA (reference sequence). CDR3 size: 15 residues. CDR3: CSASRLAGGSGEQYF. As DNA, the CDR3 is TGCAGTGCTAGTAGACTAGCGGGAGGGAGTGGCGAGCAGTACTTC.

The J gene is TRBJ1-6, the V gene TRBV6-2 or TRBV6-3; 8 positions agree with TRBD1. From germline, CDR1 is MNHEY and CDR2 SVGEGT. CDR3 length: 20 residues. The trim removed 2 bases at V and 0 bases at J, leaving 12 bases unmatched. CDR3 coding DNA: TGTGCCAGCAGTTACGGGATGGACAGGGATTTGAGCTCCTATAATTCACCCCTCCACTTT. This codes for CASSYGMDRDLSSYNSPLHF.

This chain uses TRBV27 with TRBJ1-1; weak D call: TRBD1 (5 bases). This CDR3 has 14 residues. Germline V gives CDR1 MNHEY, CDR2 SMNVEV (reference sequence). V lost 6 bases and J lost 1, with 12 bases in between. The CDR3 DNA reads TGTGCCAGCAGGCCCTTGGGGGGGAACACTGAAGCTTTCTTT. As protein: CASRPLGGNTEAFF.

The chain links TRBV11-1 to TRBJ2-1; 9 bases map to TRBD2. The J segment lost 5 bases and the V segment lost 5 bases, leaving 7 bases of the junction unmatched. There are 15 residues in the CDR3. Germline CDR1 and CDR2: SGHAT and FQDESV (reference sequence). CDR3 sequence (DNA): TGTGCCAGCAGCCTTAGCGGGGGCTGGAACAATGAGCAGTTCTTC. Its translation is CASSLSGGWNNEQFF.

CDR3 DNA: TGTGCCAGTAGTATAGGGGACAGTGTAAAGCCCCAGCATTTT. Encoded protein: CASSIGDSVKPQHF. The chain recombines TRBV19 with TRBJ1-5; 7 nucleotides align to TRBD1. The CDR3 contains 14 residues. Trimming took 1 base from V and 8 from J; bases not matched to a gene: 5. The germline V gene has CDR1 LNHDA and CDR2 SQIVND (reference sequence).

The DNA of the CDR3 is TGTGCCACCAGTGACCCAACAGGGCAAGGAGAGACCCAGTACTTC. Protein: CATSDPTGQGETQYF. This chain joins TRBV24-1 and TRBJ2-5, with a tentative D call TRBD1 (6 bases). Between the trimmed V and J ends, which lost 4 bases and 4 bases, there was a span of 15 bases. The CDR3 totals 15 residues. The V gene's germline CDR1 is KGHDR and CDR2 SFDVKD.